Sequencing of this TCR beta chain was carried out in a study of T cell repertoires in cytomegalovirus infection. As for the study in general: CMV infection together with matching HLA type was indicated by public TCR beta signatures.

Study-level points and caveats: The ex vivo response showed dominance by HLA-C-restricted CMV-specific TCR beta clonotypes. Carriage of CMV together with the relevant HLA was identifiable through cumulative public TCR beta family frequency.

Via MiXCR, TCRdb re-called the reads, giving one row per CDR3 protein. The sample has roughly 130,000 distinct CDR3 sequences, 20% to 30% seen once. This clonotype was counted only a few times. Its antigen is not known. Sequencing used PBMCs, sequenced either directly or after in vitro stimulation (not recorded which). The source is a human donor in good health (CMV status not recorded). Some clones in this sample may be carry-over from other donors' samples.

The CDR3 protein is CASSYTGNYGYTF. The DNA of the CDR3 is TGTGCCAGCAGTTATACAGGGAACTATGGCTACACCTTC. The chain is built from TRBV28 and TRBJ1-2; perhaps TRBD1 as D (6 bases). Germline V gene lookup returns CDR1 MDHEN and CDR2 SYDVKM. Trimming removed 4 bases from V and 2 bases from J, with 8 bases in between. The CDR3 consists of 13 residues.